Listed below are T cell receptor beta chains from one sample, sequenced in a study of post-analysis software for immune sequencing data. TCRdb reprocessed the PCR reads with MiXCR, giving one entry per CDR3 protein. Of roughly 730,000 distinct CDR3 sequences detected, roughly 30% appear once; the ten largest clones hold more than 0.55%. Sequences were obtained from blood. Receptors originate from a girl between 5 and 17 years old with multiple sclerosis. Each CDR3 is given with its conserved first and last residue. Each record gives: J gene, D gene, clone size, V gene, CDR3 length, CDR3 DNA, CDR3 protein. A D gene is named only where the DNA matches it firmly. A clone size is listed for some rows: how often the clone was seen (once, few, many), or a class if it is expanded.

TRBJ1-5	NA	NA	TRBV6-1	17	TGTGCCAGCAGCGTTTTTGGCCCAAGCCGGGGCAATCAGCCCCAGCATTTT	CASSVFGPSRGNQPQHF
TRBJ2-5	NA	NA	TRBV20-1	15	TGCAGTGCTAGTCGCTATGGGGCCCGATCAGAGACCCAGTACTTC	CSASRYGARSETQYF
TRBJ2-1	TRBD1	few	TRBV20-1	13	TGCAGTGTAAGGGACAGGAGTTACAATGAGCAGTTCTTC	CSVRDRSYNEQFF
TRBJ2-4	TRBD1	NA	TRBV5-6	16	TGTGCCAGCAGCTCCGGGACAGGGACTACCAAAAACATTCAGTACTTC	CASSSGTGTTKNIQYF
TRBJ2-1	NA	few	TRBV2	15	TGTGCCAGATCGACGCGGCAGGCGCCCTACAATGAGCAGTTCTTC	CARSTRQAPYNEQFF
TRBJ1-1	TRBD1	NA	TRBV5-1	16	TGCGCCAGCAGCTTTACCGGGACAGGGCTGAACACTGAGGCTTTCTTT	CASSFTGTGLNTEAFF
TRBJ1-5	TRBD1	NA	TRBV7-9	14	TGTGCCAGCAGGGGGGAGGGGGCTAATCGGCCCCAGCATTTT	CASRGEGANRPQHF
TRBJ2-1	NA	few	TRBV20-1	15	TGCAGTGCTAGTGGGCGGGGTAGCTCCTACAATGAGCAGTTCTTC	CSASGRGSSYNEQFF
TRBJ1-1	TRBD1	NA	TRBV12-3/TRBV12-4	17	TGTGCCAGCAGTTTTCTCTATTTTGGACAGGGGGTCACTGAAGCTTTCTTT	CASSFLYFGQGVTEAFF
TRBJ1-2	NA	NA	TRBV28	13	TGTGACAGCGCCCGTGGTGGGAACTATGGCTACACCTTC	CDSARGGNYGYTF
TRBJ2-7	TRBD2	NA	TRBV25-1	14	TGTGCCAGCAGGAAAGCGGGAGGTGCCTACGAGCAGTACTTC	CASRKAGGAYEQYF
TRBJ2-5	NA	NA	TRBV29-1	13	TGCAGCACTCGACAGGGAGGATCGGAGACCCAGTACTTC	CSTRQGGSETQYF
TRBJ1-5	TRBD1	few	TRBV6-6	16	TGTGCCAGCAGTGAGCGGACAGGGGGGAGCAATCAGCCCCAGCATTTT	CASSERTGGSNQPQHF
TRBJ1-2	TRBD1	few	TRBV4-1	17	TGCGCCAGCAGCACTCGACCGGACAGGGGGGCTAACTATGGCTACACCTTC	CASSTRPDRGANYGYTF
TRBJ1-2	TRBD1	once	TRBV7-2	16	TGTGCCAGCAGCTTAATGGGGACAGGCAAAACATATGGCTACACCTTC	CASSLMGTGKTYGYTF
TRBJ2-1	NA	few	TRBV6-2/TRBV6-3	12	TGTGCCAGCAGCCCCCACCCCGGTGAGCAGTTCTTC	CASSPHPGEQFF
TRBJ2-2	TRBD2	NA	TRBV6-2/TRBV6-3	18	TGTGCCAGCAGTCCTCGACTAGCGGGGGTTGAGAACACCGGGGAGCTGTTTTTT	CASSPRLAGVENTGELFF
TRBJ2-1	NA	NA	TRBV29-1	15	TGCAGCGTTGAAGAGCGGAGGGGGGGTGGCGATGAGCAGTTCTTC	CSVEERRGGGDEQFF
TRBJ2-3	NA	NA	TRBV20-1	14	TGCAGTGCTAGTTATCAGGGGATAACAGATACGCAGTATTTT	CSASYQGITDTQYF
TRBJ2-2	NA	NA	TRBV12-3/TRBV12-4	12	TGTGCCAGCAGGGTGGCCACCGGGGAGCTGTTTTTT	CASRVATGELFF
TRBJ2-1	NA	few	TRBV7-9	12	TGTGCCAGCAGCCAAGGGGATCCTGAGCAGTTCTTC	CASSQGDPEQFF
TRBJ2-7	NA	NA	TRBV21-1	13	TGTGCCAGCAGCAAAGTAGGTGTCTACGAGCAGTACTTC	CASSKVGVYEQYF
TRBJ2-7	NA	NA	TRBV7-9	17	TGTGCCAGCAGCTTAGTATTTTCGACTGATACATTCTACGAGCAGTACTTC	CASSLVFSTDTFYEQYF
TRBJ1-2	TRBD1	many	TRBV18	13	TGTGCCAGCTCACCCGGACAGGGGGGTGGCTACACCTTC	CASSPGQGGGYTF
TRBJ2-7	TRBD2	NA	TRBV20-1	14	TGCAGTGCCCTGGGGACTAGCGGCTTCAATGAGCAGTACTTC	CSALGTSGFNEQYF
TRBJ2-5	TRBD2	few	TRBV7-6	15	TGTGCCAGCAGCAAAGGGACTAGCGAACAAGAGACCCAGTACTTC	CASSKGTSEQETQYF
TRBJ2-1	NA	NA	TRBV6-5	15	TGTGCCAGCAGTCCAGGGAAGTGGGCCTACAATGAGCAGTTCTTC	CASSPGKWAYNEQFF
TRBJ2-3	TRBD2	NA	TRBV20-1	15	TGCAGTGCCAGCCTGACTAGCGGGAACTCAGATACGCAGTATTTT	CSASLTSGNSDTQYF
TRBJ1-1	NA	NA	TRBV5-1	15	TGCGCCAGCAGGTCCGACCCGGGGAAGAACACTGAAGCTTTCTTT	CASRSDPGKNTEAFF
TRBJ1-5	NA	few	TRBV7-2	14	TGTGCCAGCAGCTTATTCGGTAGGCCCCAGCCCCAGCATTTT	CASSLFGRPQPQHF
TRBJ2-1	TRBD2	NA	TRBV28	21	TGTGCCAGCAGTTTGGGCGGGGAACCAGTCGGAGCGGGAGTCCCCTACAATGAGCAGTTCTTC	CASSLGGEPVGAGVPYNEQFF